This T cell receptor beta chain was obtained from a study of PD-1 blockade in classical Hodgkin lymphoma. TCRdb keeps only in-frame clones here, not all; method: immunoSEQ multiplex PCR. The data contain some 70,000 clones, roughly 93% of them singletons. Documented time point: newly diagnosed, previously untreated cHL patient sample. The CDR3 length is 15 residues. Sequenced: peripheral blood mononuclear cells (PBMCs). The chain joins TRBV1 to TRBJ2-2; the tabulated D call, TRBD1, remains unverified against the DNA. TRBV1 is assigned pseudogene status. The receptor comes from a human donor with classical Hodgkin lymphoma. CDR3 loop: CTSSQGTGEVEELFF. The CDR3 nucleotides are TGCACCAGCAGCCAGGGGACAGGGGAAGTGGAGGAGCTGTTTTTT.